A selection of T cell receptor beta chains follows, all from one sample in a study of T cell repertoires in cytomegalovirus infection. MiXCR was run by TCRdb on the reads, yielding one entry per CDR3 protein. The repertoire holds around 260,000 distinct CDR3 sequences, with about 23% as singletons. Sequenced sample: PBMCs. The receptors were gathered from a human donor in good health (CMV status not recorded). Some clones in this sample may be carry-over from other donors' samples. Each CDR3 is given with its conserved first and last residue. D genes are given only for firm matches. Not all rows give a size; the values are once, few, many and, for expanded clones, a class.

d_gene	v_gene	abundance	j_gene	CDR3nt	CDR3aa
-	TRBV7-9	-	TRBJ1-1	TGTGCCAGCAGCATTGGACAGCCAACTATCATATTACCTGAAGCTTTCTTT	CASSIGQPTIILPEAFF
-	TRBV7-2	many	TRBJ2-4	TGTGCCAGCAGCCGAGGGGTCCGAAACATTCAGTACTTC	CASSRGVRNIQYF
TRBD1	TRBV7-9	few	TRBJ2-1	TGTGCCAGCAGCATGGACAGGGGGGGCTACAATGAGCAGTTCTTC	CASSMDRGGYNEQFF
-	TRBV7-2	many	TRBJ2-3	TGTGCCAGCAGCTTAGCGGGGGCGCGGACAGATACGCAGTATTTT	CASSLAGARTDTQYF
TRBD1	TRBV7-2	once	TRBJ1-1	TGTGCCAGCAGCTCACAGGGGTCGGGGAACACTGAAGCTTTCTTT	CASSSQGSGNTEAFF
TRBD2	TRBV28	few	TRBJ2-4	TGTGCCAGCAGTTCCCGCGGTAGCGGGGCCAAAAACATTCAGTACTTC	CASSSRGSGAKNIQYF
-	TRBV7-2	many	TRBJ1-6	TGTGCCAGCAGCCGATACAGGGTACGGTATAATTCACCCCTCCACTTT	CASSRYRVRYNSPLHF
-	TRBV7-6	many	TRBJ2-2	TGTGCCAGCAGCCCCCATGTGGCGGGAACGAACACCGGGGAGCTGTTTTTT	CASSPHVAGTNTGELFF
-	TRBV7-2	-	TRBJ2-7	TGTGCCAGCAGCTTGGCGGTAATATACGAGCAGTACTTC	CASSLAVIYEQYF
-	TRBV7-2	-	TRBJ1-4	TGTGCCAGCAGCCGGGGCGGGACTGAAAAACTGTTTTTT	CASSRGGTEKLFF
TRBD2	TRBV7-2	many	TRBJ2-7	TGTGCCAGCAGCTTAGAGCGGGGCCCCTACGAGCAGTACTTC	CASSLERGPYEQYF
-	TRBV28	-	TRBJ1-1	TGTGCCAGCAGTACTGGGACATTTGAAACTGAAGCTTTCTTT	CASSTGTFETEAFF
TRBD2	TRBV28	-	TRBJ2-1	TGTGCCAGCAGCGCCCTCGGGACTAGCAGCTTCAATGAGCAGTTCTTC	CASSALGTSSFNEQFF
TRBD1	TRBV24-1	-	TRBJ2-2	TGTGCCACCCTAGACAGGGCTAACACCGGGGAGCTGTTTTTT	CATLDRANTGELFF
-	TRBV24-1	-	TRBJ2-2	TGTGCCACCAGTGACCCACCTCACGATTTTGTGAACACCGGGGAGCTGTTTTTT	CATSDPPHDFVNTGELFF
-	TRBV7-6	-	TRBJ2-5	TGTGCTAGCAGCTTTTCTAGGTCAGAGACCCAGTACTTC	CASSFSRSETQYF
-	TRBV29-1	-	TRBJ2-3	TGCAGCGTTGTTAGGACAGATACGCAGTATTTT	CSVVRTDTQYF
-	TRBV2	few	TRBJ2-7	TGTGCCAGCAGGACGGGAGAGGCGGAGCGGCAGTACTTC	CASRTGEAERQYF
-	TRBV19	-	TRBJ1-5	TGTGCCAGTAGTACGACAGCTACCAAGATCAATCAGCCCCAGCATTTT	CASSTTATKINQPQHF
-	TRBV12-5	few	TRBJ1-1	TGTGCTAGTGGCCTGACAGGTAGCACTGAAGCTTTCTTT	CASGLTGSTEAFF
-	TRBV5-4	-	TRBJ1-4	TGTGCCAGCAGCACCCCCGAAGGGGCTGAAAAACTGTTTTTT	CASSTPEGAEKLFF
-	TRBV12-3/TRBV12-4	few	TRBJ2-1	TGTGCCAGTGCCCGAGGGGAGTCCTACAATGAGCAGTTCTTC	CASARGESYNEQFF
TRBD2	TRBV14	-	TRBJ2-1	TGTGCCAGCAGCCAACCGGGACTAGTCTCCAATGAGCAGTTCTTC	CASSQPGLVSNEQFF
TRBD2	TRBV20-1	-	TRBJ2-2	TGCAGTGCTAGAGTCCCTGGAGCGGGATTAACCGGGGAGCTGTTTTTT	CSARVPGAGLTGELFF
TRBD2	TRBV7-3	-	TRBJ2-2	TGTGCCAGCAGCTTCTCATGGCGGGGGGAGAACACCGGGGAGCTGTTTTTT	CASSFSWRGENTGELFF
TRBD2	TRBV5-1	-	TRBJ2-1	TGCGCCAGCAGCTCGCTGGGTCTAGCGGGGGGCCGGAGCTCCTACAATGAGCAGTTCTTC	CASSSLGLAGGRSSYNEQFF
-	TRBV28	-	TRBJ1-2	TGTGCCACCCAGACAGCAGCGGGAGGAATCTATGGCTACACCTTC	CATQTAAGGIYGYTF
-	TRBV2	few	TRBJ1-1	TGTGCCAGCAGTGAACTAGGAGTTAGGAACACTGAAGCTTTCTTT	CASSELGVRNTEAFF
-	TRBV7-2	few	TRBJ2-7	TGTGCCAGCAGCTTAGTTGGTGGGACTGCCTACTACGAGCAGTACTTC	CASSLVGGTAYYEQYF
-	TRBV2	-	TRBJ2-7	TGTGCCACCGCGCCCGGGACTTTGGGGGGCTACGAGCAGTACTTC	CATAPGTLGGYEQYF
-	TRBV7-2	-	TRBJ1-1	TGTGCCAGCAGCTCCGGACGGGTTACTGAAGCTTTCTTT	CASSSGRVTEAFF
-	TRBV12-3/TRBV12-4	few	TRBJ2-1	TGTGCCAGCAGACATGGTGGCACGGATGAGCAGTTCTTC	CASRHGGTDEQFF
TRBD1	TRBV28	few	TRBJ2-7	TGTGCCAGCAGTTTACCCGGGACAGGTGGTAGCGAGCAGTACTTC	CASSLPGTGGSEQYF
-	TRBV7-2	-	TRBJ1-2	TGTGCCAGCAGCTTAATGACGTTAGGCTACACCTTC	CASSLMTLGYTF
TRBD1	TRBV7-6	many	TRBJ2-7	TGTGCCAGCAGCCCGGGACAGGGGAACTACGAGCAGTACTTC	CASSPGQGNYEQYF
TRBD2	TRBV12-3/TRBV12-4	many	TRBJ2-1	TGTGCCAGCAGTTTGGCCGGGACTAGCGGGAGCTCCTACAATGAGCAGTTCTTC	CASSLAGTSGSSYNEQFF
TRBD2	TRBV5-3	-	TRBJ2-3	TGTGCCAGCAGCTTGGAGACTAGCGGGGTCACAGATACGCAGTATTTT	CASSLETSGVTDTQYF
TRBD1	TRBV7-9	many	TRBJ2-5	TGTGCCAGCAGCCGTACAGGGGATGGAGAGACCCAGTACTTC	CASSRTGDGETQYF
TRBD2	TRBV6-2/TRBV6-3	few	TRBJ2-2	TGTGCCAGCAGTTACCCCAGCGGGAGAGTTAGGACCGGGGAGCTGTTTTTT	CASSYPSGRVRTGELFF
TRBD1	TRBV9	-	TRBJ1-5	TGTGCCAGCAGCGGGACAGGGTACAATCAGCCCCAGCATTTT	CASSGTGYNQPQHF
-	TRBV2	-	TRBJ1-6	TGTGCCAGCAGTACAGGGTACAATAATTCACCCCTCCACTTT	CASSTGYNNSPLHF
-	TRBV5-4	-	TRBJ1-1	TGTGCCAGCAGCTCACCCCAGGGGAACACTGAAGCTTTCTTT	CASSSPQGNTEAFF
-	TRBV15	once	TRBJ2-6	TGTGCCATCCGAGGGGTCGGGGCCAACGTCCTGACTTTC	CAIRGVGANVLTF
-	TRBV12-3/TRBV12-4	few	TRBJ1-1	TGTGCCAGCAGTTTAGCTGGGGGACAGAACACTGAAGCTTTCTTT	CASSLAGGQNTEAFF
TRBD2	TRBV5-1	few	TRBJ2-5	TGCGCCAGCAGCTTGGGGGACTCCAGCGGGGGACTGAGTCAAGAGACCCAGTACTTC	CASSLGDSSGGLSQETQYF